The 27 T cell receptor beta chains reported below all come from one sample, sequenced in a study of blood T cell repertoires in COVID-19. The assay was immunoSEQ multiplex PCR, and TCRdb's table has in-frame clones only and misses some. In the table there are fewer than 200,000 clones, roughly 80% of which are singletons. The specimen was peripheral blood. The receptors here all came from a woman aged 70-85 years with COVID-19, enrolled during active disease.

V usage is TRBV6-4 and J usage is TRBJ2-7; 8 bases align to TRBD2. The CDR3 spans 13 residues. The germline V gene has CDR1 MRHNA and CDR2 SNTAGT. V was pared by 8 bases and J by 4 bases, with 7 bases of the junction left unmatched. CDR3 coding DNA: TGTGCCAGCGCTCGGGAGGGCGGTTACGAGCAGTACTTC. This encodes CASAREGGYEQYF.

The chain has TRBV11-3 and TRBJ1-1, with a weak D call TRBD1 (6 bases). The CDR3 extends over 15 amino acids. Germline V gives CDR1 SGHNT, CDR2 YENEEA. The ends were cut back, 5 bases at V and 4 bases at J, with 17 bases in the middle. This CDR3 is CASSKTTGLVTEAFF. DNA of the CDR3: TGTGCCAGCAGCAAGACCACAGGGTTGGTCACTGAAGCTTTCTTT.

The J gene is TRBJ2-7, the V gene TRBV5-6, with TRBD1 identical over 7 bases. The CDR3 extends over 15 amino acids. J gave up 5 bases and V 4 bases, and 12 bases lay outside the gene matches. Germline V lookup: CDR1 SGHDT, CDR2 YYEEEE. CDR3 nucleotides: TGTGCCAGCAGCCCTCAGACAGGGTACAGGGACGAGCAGTACTTC. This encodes CASSPQTGYRDEQYF.

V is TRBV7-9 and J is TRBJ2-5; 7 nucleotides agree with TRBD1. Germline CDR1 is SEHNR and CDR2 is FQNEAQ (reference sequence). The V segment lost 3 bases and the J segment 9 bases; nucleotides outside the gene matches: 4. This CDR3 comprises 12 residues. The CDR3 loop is CASSFRQGAQYF. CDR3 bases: TGTGCCAGCAGCTTCCGGCAGGGGGCCCAGTACTTC.

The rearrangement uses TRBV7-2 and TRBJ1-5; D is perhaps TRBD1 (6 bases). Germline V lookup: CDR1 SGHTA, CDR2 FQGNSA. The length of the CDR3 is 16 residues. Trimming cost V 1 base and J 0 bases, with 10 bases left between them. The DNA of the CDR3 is TGTGCCAGCAGCTTAGTGGGGGGGCATAGCAATCAGCCCCAGCATTTT. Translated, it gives CASSLVGGHSNQPQHF.

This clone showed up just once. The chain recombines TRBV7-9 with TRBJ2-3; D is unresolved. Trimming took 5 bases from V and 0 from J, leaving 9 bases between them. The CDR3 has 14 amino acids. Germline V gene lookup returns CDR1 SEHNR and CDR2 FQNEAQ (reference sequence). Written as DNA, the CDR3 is TGTGCCAGCAGCGCCACGCAGAGCACAGATACGCAGTATTTT. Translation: CASSATQSTDTQYF. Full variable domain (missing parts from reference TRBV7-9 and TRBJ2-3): DTGVSQNPRHKITKRGQNVTFRCDPISEHNRLYWYRQTLGQGPEFLTYFQNEAQLEKSRLLSDRFSAERPKGSFSTLEIQRTEQGDSAMYLCASSATQSTDTQYFGPGTRLTVL.

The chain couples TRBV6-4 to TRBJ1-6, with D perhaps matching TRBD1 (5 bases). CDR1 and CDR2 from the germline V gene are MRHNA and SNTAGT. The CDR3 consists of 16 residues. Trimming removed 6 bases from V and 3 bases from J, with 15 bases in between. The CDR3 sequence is CASRGLMTNYNSPLHF. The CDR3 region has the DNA TGTGCCAGCAGGGGACTTATGACAAACTATAATTCACCCCTCCACTTT.

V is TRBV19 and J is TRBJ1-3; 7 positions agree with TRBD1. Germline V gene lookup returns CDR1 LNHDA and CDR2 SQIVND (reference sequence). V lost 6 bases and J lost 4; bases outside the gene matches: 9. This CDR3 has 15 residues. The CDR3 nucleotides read TGTGCCAGTAGGTTAACAGGGGTCCTCGGAAACACCATATATTTT. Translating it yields CASRLTGVLGNTIYF.

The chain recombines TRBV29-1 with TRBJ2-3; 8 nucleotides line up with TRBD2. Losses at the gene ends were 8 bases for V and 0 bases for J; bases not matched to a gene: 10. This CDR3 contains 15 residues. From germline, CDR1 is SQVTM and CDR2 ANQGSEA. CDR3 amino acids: CSTTGGGPSTDTQYF. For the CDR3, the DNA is TGCAGCACCACCGGGGGGGGGCCTAGCACAGATACGCAGTATTTT.

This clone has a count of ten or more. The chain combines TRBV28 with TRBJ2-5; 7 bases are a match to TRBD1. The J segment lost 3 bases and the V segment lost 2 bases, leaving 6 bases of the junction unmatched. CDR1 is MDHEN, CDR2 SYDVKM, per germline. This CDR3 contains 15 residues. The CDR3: CASSLRGQNKETQYF. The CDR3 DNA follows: TGTGCCAGCAGTTTAAGGGGACAGAATAAAGAGACCCAGTACTTC.

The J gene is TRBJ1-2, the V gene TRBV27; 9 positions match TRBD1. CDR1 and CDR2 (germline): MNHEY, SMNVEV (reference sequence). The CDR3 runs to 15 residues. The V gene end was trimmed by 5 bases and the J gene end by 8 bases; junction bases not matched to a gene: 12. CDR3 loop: CASSPTGGAVRGYTF. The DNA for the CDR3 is TGTGCCAGCAGTCCTACAGGGGGCGCGGTAAGGGGCTACACCTTC.

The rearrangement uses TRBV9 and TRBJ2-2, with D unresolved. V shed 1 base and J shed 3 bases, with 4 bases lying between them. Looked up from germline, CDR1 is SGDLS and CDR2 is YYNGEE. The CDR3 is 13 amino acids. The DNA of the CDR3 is TGTGCCAGCAGCGTATTAGACACCGGGGAGCTGTTTTTT. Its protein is CASSVLDTGELFF.

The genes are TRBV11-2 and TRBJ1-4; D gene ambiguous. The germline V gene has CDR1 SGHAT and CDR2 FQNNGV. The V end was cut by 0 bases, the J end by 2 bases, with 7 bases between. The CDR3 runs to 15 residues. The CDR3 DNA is TGTGCCAGCAGCTTAGAGAGGGTGACTAATGAAAAACTGTTTTTT. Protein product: CASSLERVTNEKLFF.

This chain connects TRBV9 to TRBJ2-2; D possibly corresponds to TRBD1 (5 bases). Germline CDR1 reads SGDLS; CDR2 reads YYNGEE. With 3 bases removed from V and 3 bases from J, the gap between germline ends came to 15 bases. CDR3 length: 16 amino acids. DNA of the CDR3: TGTGCCAGCAGCGGCGAGGCCAGGGCCCACACCGGGGAGCTGTTTTTT. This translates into CASSGEARAHTGELFF.

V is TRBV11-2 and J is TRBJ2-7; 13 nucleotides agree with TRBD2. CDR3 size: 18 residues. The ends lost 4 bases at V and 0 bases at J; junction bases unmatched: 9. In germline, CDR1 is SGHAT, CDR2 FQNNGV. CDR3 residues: CASSSRLAGGPPSYEQYF. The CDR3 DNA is TGTGCCAGCAGCTCCCGACTAGCGGGAGGCCCACCCTCCTACGAGCAGTACTTC. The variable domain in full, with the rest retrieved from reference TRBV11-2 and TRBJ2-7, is EAGVAQSPRYKIIEKRQSVAFWCNPISGHATLYWYQQILGQGPKLLIQFQNNGVVDDSQLPKDRFSAERLKGVDSTLKIQPAKLEDSAVYLCASSSRLAGGPPSYEQYFGPGTRLTVT.

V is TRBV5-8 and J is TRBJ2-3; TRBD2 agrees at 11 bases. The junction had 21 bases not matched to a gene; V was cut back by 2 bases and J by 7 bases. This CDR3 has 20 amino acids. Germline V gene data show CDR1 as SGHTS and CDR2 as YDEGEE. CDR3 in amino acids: CASSFTSGRGRTTYGHTQYF. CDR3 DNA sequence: TGTGCCAGCAGCTTTACTAGCGGGAGAGGGAGAACCACCTATGGGCATACGCAGTATTTT.

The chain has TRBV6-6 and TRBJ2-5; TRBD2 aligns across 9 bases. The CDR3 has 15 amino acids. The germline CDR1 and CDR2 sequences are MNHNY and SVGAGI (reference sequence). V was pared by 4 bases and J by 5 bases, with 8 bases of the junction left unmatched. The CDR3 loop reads CASSSPPSGDETQYF. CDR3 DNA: TGTGCCAGCAGTTCCCCCCCTAGCGGGGATGAGACCCAGTACTTC.

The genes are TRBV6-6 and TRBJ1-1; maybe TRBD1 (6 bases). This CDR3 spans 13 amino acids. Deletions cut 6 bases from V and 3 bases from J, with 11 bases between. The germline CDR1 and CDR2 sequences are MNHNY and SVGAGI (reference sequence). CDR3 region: CASRTGLYTEAFF. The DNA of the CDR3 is TGTGCCAGCAGGACAGGACTCTACACTGAAGCTTTCTTT.

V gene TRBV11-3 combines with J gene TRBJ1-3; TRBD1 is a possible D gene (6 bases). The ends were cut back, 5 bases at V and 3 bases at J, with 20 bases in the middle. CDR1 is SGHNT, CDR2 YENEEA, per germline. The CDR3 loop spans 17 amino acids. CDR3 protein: CASSPRGGAIVGNTIYF. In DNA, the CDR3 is TGTGCCAGCAGCCCTCGAGGGGGGGCGATCGTTGGAAACACCATATATTTT.

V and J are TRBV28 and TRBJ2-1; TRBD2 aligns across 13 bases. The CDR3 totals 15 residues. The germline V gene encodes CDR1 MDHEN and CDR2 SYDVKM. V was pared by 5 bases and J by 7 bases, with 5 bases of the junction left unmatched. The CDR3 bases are TGTGCCAGCAGTCTTAGGACTAGCGGGAGTAATGAGCAGTTCTTC. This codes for CASSLRTSGSNEQFF.

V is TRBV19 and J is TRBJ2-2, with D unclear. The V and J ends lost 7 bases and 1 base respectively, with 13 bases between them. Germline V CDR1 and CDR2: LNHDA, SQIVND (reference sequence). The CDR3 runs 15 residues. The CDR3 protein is CASNHERKNTGELFF. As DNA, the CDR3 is TGTGCCAGTAATCACGAGAGGAAGAACACCGGGGAGCTGTTTTTT.

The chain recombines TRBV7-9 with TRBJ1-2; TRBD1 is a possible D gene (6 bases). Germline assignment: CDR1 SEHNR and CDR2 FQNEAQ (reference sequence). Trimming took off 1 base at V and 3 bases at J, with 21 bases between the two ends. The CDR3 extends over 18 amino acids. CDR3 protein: CASSLGGRQAIKDYGYTF. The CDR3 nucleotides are TGTGCCAGCAGCTTAGGGGGCCGACAGGCGATTAAGGACTATGGCTACACCTTC. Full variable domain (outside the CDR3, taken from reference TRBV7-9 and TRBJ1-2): DTGVSQNPRHKITKRGQNVTFRCDPISEHNRLYWYRQTLGQGPEFLTYFQNEAQLEKSRLLSDRFSAERPKGSFSTLEIQRTEQGDSAMYLCASSLGGRQAIKDYGYTFGSGTRLTVV.

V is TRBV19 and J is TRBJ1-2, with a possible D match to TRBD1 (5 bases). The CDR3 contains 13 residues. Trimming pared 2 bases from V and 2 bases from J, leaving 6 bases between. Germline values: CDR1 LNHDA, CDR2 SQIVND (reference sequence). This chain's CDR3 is CASSIPGNYGYTF. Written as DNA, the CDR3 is TGTGCCAGTAGTATACCAGGGAACTATGGCTACACCTTC.

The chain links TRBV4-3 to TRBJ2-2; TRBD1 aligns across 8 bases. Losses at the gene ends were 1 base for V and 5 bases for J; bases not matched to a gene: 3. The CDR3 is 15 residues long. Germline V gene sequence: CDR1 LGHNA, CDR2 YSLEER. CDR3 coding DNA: TGCGCCAGCAGCCAAGGGACAGGGAGTACCGGGGAGCTGTTTTTT. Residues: CASSQGTGSTGELFF.

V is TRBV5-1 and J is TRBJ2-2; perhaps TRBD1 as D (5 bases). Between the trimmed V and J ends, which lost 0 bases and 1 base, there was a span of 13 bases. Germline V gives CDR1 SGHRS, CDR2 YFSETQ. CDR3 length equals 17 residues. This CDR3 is CASSLAPTTGNTGELFF. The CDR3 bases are TGCGCCAGCAGCTTGGCCCCAACTACAGGGAACACCGGGGAGCTGTTTTTT.

The CDR3 coding sequence is TGTGCCATTTCTATTGGGGGGACAGTCACAGATACGCAGTATTTT. It codes for CAISIGGTVTDTQYF. The chain joins TRBV2 to TRBJ2-3, with D possibly TRBD1 on 7 matching bases. CDR1 and CDR2 (germline): SNHLY, FYNNEI. CDR3 length: 15 amino acids. V lost 10 bases to trimming and J lost 2 bases, with 19 bases between them.

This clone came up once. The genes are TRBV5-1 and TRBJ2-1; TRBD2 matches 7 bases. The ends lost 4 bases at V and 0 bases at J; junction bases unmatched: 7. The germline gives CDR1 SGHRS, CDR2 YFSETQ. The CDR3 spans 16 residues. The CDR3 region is CASSPSGASSYNEQFF. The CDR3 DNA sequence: TGCGCCAGCAGCCCGAGCGGGGCCAGCTCCTACAATGAGCAGTTCTTC.